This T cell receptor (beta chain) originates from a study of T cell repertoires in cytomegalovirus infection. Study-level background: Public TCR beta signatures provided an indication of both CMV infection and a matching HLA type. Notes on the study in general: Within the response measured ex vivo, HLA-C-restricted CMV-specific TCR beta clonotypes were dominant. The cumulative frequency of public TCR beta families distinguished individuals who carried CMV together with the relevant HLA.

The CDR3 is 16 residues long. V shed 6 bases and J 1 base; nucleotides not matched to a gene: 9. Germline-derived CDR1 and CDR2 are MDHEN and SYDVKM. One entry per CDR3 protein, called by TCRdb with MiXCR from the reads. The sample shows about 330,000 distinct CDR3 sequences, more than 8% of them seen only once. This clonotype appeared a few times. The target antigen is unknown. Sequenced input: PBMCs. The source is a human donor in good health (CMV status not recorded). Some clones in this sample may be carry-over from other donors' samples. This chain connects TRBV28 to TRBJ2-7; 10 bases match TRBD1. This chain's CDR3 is CASRPVPGQGSYEQYF. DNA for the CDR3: TGTGCCAGCAGACCTGTACCGGGACAGGGGTCCTACGAGCAGTACTTC.